A single sample is the source of the 17 T cell receptor beta chains below, sequenced in a study of cytomegalovirus exposure and HLA in healthy donors (dated by TCRdb to 2017 to 2019). The library was prepared using the immunoSEQ multiplex PCR assay. For the multiplex PCR, a mixture combining 60 forward primers for TCR Vbeta segments and 13 reverse primers for TCR Jbeta segments was used. Held by TCRdb, this immuneACCESS table contains in-frame sequences only and omits some clones. Under half of the omission traces to an unresolved V gene where checked; the cause of the rest is unknown. For this sample the table gives around 70,000 clones, of which roughly two thirds were detected only once. The ten largest make up roughly 4.5% of the sample. Sequenced material: PBMCs. These receptor sequences come from a man in his fifties or sixties in good health and CMV-seropositive.

This clone has just one count. The gene calls are TRBV7-9 and TRBJ2-2, with a tentative D call TRBD2 (5 bases). The CDR3 is 16 amino acids. The V gene lost 5 bases and the J gene lost 1 base, with 14 bases spanning the gap. Per the germline V gene, CDR1 is SEHNR and CDR2 is FQNEAQ (reference sequence). The CDR3 region is CASSPSLVLNTGELFF. CDR3 in DNA: TGTGCCAGCAGCCCCTCACTAGTATTGAACACCGGGGAGCTGTTTTTT. The full variable domain, its missing parts supplied by reference TRBV7-9 and TRBJ2-2, is DTGVSQNPRHKITKRGQNVTFRCDPISEHNRLYWYRQTLGQGPEFLTYFQNEAQLEKSRLLSDRFSAERPKGSFSTLEIQRTEQGDSAMYLCASSPSLVLNTGELFFGEGSRLTVL.

The genes are TRBV6-5 and TRBJ2-3; TRBD2 is a possible D gene (6 bases). Germline assignment: CDR1 MNHEY and CDR2 SVGAGI. The CDR3 covers 13 residues. V was trimmed by 8 bases and J by 3 bases, leaving 12 bases between them. The CDR3: CASGRMGTDTQYF. In nucleotides, the CDR3 is TGTGCCAGCGGGAGGATGGGTACAGATACGCAGTATTTT.

This sequence joins TRBV7-8 and TRBJ2-1; a possible D gene is TRBD2 (6 bases). The germline V gene encodes CDR1 SGHVS and CDR2 FQNEAQ. The CDR3 contains 15 residues. V lost 1 base, J lost 5 bases, and 12 bases lay in between. The CDR3 loop is CASSLGLGYNNEQFF. Written as DNA, the CDR3 is TGTGCCAGCAGCTTAGGACTAGGGTACAACAATGAGCAGTTCTTC.

A few counts support this clone. The rearrangement joins TRBV14 to TRBJ1-6; 8 bases match TRBD1. This CDR3 has 15 amino acids. Germline loops: CDR1 SGHDN, CDR2 FVKESK. After removal of 2 bases from V and 9 bases from J, the junction contained 6 bases not matched to a gene. CDR3 nucleotide sequence: TGTGCCAGCAGCCAATGGCAGGGGGCAAGTTCACCCCTCCACTTT. Translated: CASSQWQGASSPLHF. The entire variable domain, with the rest obtained from reference TRBV14 and TRBJ1-6, is as follows: EAGVTQFPSHSVIEKGQTVTLRCDPISGHDNLYWYRRVMGKEIKFLLHFVKESKQDESGMPNNRFLAERTGGTYSTLKVQPAELEDSGVYFCASSQWQGASSPLHFGNGTRLTVT.

This chain joins TRBV5-1 and TRBJ2-3; D ambiguous. Germline CDR1 SGHRS, CDR2 YFSETQ. This CDR3 comprises 16 residues. Trimming cost V 4 bases and J 2 bases, with 17 bases left between them. The CDR3 loop reads CASSVASGVNTDTQYF. The DNA of the CDR3 is TGCGCCAGCAGCGTAGCCTCCGGCGTTAACACAGATACGCAGTATTTT. The full variable domain, in which reference TRBV5-1 and TRBJ2-3 provide the parts outside the CDR3, is KAGVTQTPRYLIKTRGQQVTLSCSPISGHRSVSWYQQTPGQGLQFLFEYFSETQRNKGNFPGRFSGRQFSNSRSEMNVSTLELGDSALYLCASSVASGVNTDTQYFGPGTRLTVL.

The chain has TRBV7-9 and TRBJ2-3; possible D gene TRBD2, 6 bases. Deletions cut 4 bases from V and 8 bases from J, with 7 bases between. The germline V gene encodes CDR1 SEHNR and CDR2 FQNEAQ (reference sequence). This CDR3 spans 11 amino acids. CDR3 loop: CASSSGGTQYF. The CDR3 nucleotides are TGTGCCAGCAGCTCCGGGGGTACGCAGTATTTT.

This chain connects TRBV19 to TRBJ2-7; the match to TRBD2 covers 7 bases. The CDR3 covers 16 residues. With 0 bases clipped from V and 6 bases from J, the junction kept 11 bases outside the gene matches. The germline V gene encodes CDR1 LNHDA and CDR2 SQIVND (reference sequence). CDR3 sequence (DNA): TGTGCCAGTAGTATAGATCTAGCGGAGCTGGGGGTCGAGCAGTACTTC. Translating gives CASSIDLAELGVEQYF.

The J gene is TRBJ1-1, the V gene TRBV21-1. TRBV21-1 is marked as a pseudogene. The CDR3 contains 13 residues. In DNA form, the CDR3 reads TGTGCCAGCAGCAAAGGAGGGAACACTGAAGCTTTCTTT. Translation gives CASSKGGNTEAFF.

In this sample, this clone turned up once. The chain couples TRBV5-1 to TRBJ2-1; 10 bases map to TRBD2. Trimming took 2 bases from V and 8 from J; bases not matched to a gene: 7. CDR3 size: 15 residues. Germline CDR1 is SGHRS and CDR2 is YFSETQ. The CDR3 DNA reads TGCGCCAGCAGCTTCGGTGCTAGCGGGGGCTATGAGCAGTTCTTC. It is translated as CASSFGASGGYEQFF. Drawing the rest from reference TRBV5-1 and TRBJ2-1, the complete variable domain is KAGVTQTPRYLIKTRGQQVTLSCSPISGHRSVSWYQQTPGQGLQFLFEYFSETQRNKGNFPGRFSGRQFSNSRSEMNVSTLELGDSALYLCASSFGASGGYEQFFGPGTRLTVL.

CDR3 sequence (DNA): TGTGCCAGCAGTTTATCCCTACCCCCCAATGAGCAGTTCTTC. Protein: CASSLSLPPNEQFF. The chain has TRBV28 and TRBJ2-1, with D uncertain. The germline gives CDR1 MDHEN, CDR2 SYDVKM. This CDR3 spans 14 amino acids. V was cut by 1 base and J by 6 bases, with 10 bases left in between.

Only a few counts were recorded for this clone. The V call is TRBV19, the J call TRBJ2-5; D possibly corresponds to TRBD2 (6 bases). V shed 2 bases and J shed 5 bases, with 15 bases lying between them. Germline V gene sequence: CDR1 LNHDA, CDR2 SQIVND (reference sequence). The CDR3 has 15 residues. DNA of the CDR3: TGTGCCAGTAGTATAACCGGGGGAGTCCTTGAGACCCAGTACTTC. Translation gives CASSITGGVLETQYF.

This chain uses TRBV6-5 with TRBJ2-1; D gene uncertain. V was cut by 0 bases and J by 7 bases, with 7 bases left in between. CDR3 length: 13 amino acids. CDR1 MNHEY and CDR2 SVGAGI come from the germline V gene. The CDR3 spells CASSYSYENEQFF. The CDR3 nucleotides are TGTGCCAGCAGTTACTCGTACGAGAATGAGCAGTTCTTC.

This clone has just one count. The chain joins TRBV30 to TRBJ1-2, with 7 nucleotides matching TRBD1. The CDR3 is made up of 12 amino acids. V dropped 3 bases and J dropped 5; count of bases not matched to a gene: 3. Germline values: CDR1 GTSNPN, CDR2 SVGIG (reference sequence). In nucleotides, the CDR3 is TGTGCCTGGAGCGGGACAGATTATGGCTACACCTTC. It yields the protein CAWSGTDYGYTF.

V usage is TRBV4-2 and J usage is TRBJ2-5, with D possibly being TRBD2 (5 bases). Trimming cost V 1 base and J 2 bases, with 11 bases left between them. Germline V gene sequence: CDR1 LGHNA, CDR2 YNFKEQ. The CDR3 is 15 amino acids. The CDR3 bases are TGTGCCAGCAGCCAAGTGCCGGGGAAACAAGAGACCCAGTACTTC. It encodes CASSQVPGKQETQYF.

This clone was picked up a small number of times. The rearrangement uses TRBV5-5 and TRBJ1-1; D ambiguous. Per the germline V gene, CDR1 is SGHKS and CDR2 is YYEKEE (reference sequence). The CDR3 covers 13 residues. Trimming removed 2 bases from V and 2 bases from J, with 7 bases in between. Here the CDR3 DNA reads TGTGCCAGCAGCTTACAGCCCAACACTGAAGCTTTCTTT. It translates to CASSLQPNTEAFF.

This clone occurred once. At one end the junction does not follow the germline gene, possibly because of a read error. Other DNA sequences in the same sample also yield this CDR3. The chain employs TRBV6-6 and TRBJ2-2, with D possibly TRBD1 on 6 matching bases. CDR1 and CDR2 (germline): MNHNY, SVGAGI (reference sequence). There are 16 residues in the CDR3. CDR3 bases: TGTGCCAGCAGTTACTTCTGGCAGGGGAACACCGGGGAACTGTTTTTT. Translation: CASSYFWQGNTGELFF.

V gene TRBV23-1 combines with J gene TRBJ1-5; 7 bases align to TRBD1. TRBV23-1 is treated as an ORF (open reading frame) with a function not yet certain. V lost 2 bases, J lost 0 bases, and 16 bases stayed unmatched. CDR3 length: 20 residues. The CDR3 DNA reads TGCGCCAGCAGTCAACCTAACCCGGGACAGACCCTATATAGCAATCAGCCCCAGCATTTT. It specifies CASSQPNPGQTLYSNQPQHF.